Only a few counts were recorded for the clone carrying this T cell receptor (beta chain). Its antigen is as yet unknown. The data were obtained in a study of CD8 T cells in ankylosing spondylitis. The study's findings and limits: According to the report, clones linked to the disease were significantly enriched in matched synovial fluid samples taken from ankylosing spondylitis patients. A CD8+ phenotype characterized the disease-linked clones, which were relatively rare in peripheral blood. In ankylosing spondylitis blood, a motif of about eight highly homologous TCR beta variants appeared characteristic.

Library preparation for TCR beta used quantitative 5'-RACE with molecular barcodes. TCRdb reprocessed the 5' RACE reads via MiXCR and lists one record per CDR3 protein. This sample has about 480,000 distinct CDR3 sequences; 15% to 20% occur once, and the top ten carry over 1%. The CDR3 is 15 amino acids. In germline, CDR1 is SEHNR, CDR2 FQNEAQ (reference sequence). V shed 5 bases, J shed 2 bases, and the junction held 6 bases outside the gene matches. The TCR sequence derives from a male donor with ankylosing spondylitis. Sequencing input: blood, either unsorted or a sorted T cell fraction (not recorded which). The chain couples TRBV7-9 to TRBJ1-1; 9 nucleotides agree with TRBD1. The CDR3 DNA is TGTGCCAGCAGCGCGACAGGGGGTGTTAACACTGAAGCTTTCTTT. Protein sequence: CASSATGGVNTEAFF.